Below, 6 T cell receptor beta chains from the same sample are listed, as sequenced in a study of T cells in Graves' hyperthyroidism and ophthalmopathy. Using RNA transcripts as the source, TCR beta CDR3 regions were amplified. A set of HTBI primers served as the primers for a first-round RT-PCR of the TCR CDR3. TCRdb re-called the multiplex PCR reads through MiXCR, storing one row per CDR3 protein. The sample has about 600,000 distinct CDR3 sequences, 14% seen once. The specimen was blood. Receptor source: a woman younger than 30 with Graves' ophthalmopathy.

This clonotype was counted between two and nine times. The chain combines TRBV5-1 with TRBJ1-2; 9 nucleotides match TRBD1. The CDR3 totals 17 residues. Germline V gene sequence: CDR1 SGHRS, CDR2 YFSETQ. V dropped 5 bases and J dropped 6; count of bases not matched to a gene: 17. In DNA form, the CDR3 reads TGCGCCAGCAGGTTCCGGGACAGGGCGTTATGGGGGAATGGCTACACCTTC. This gives the protein CASRFRDRALWGNGYTF. The full variable domain, its missing parts supplied by reference TRBV5-1 and TRBJ1-2, is KAGVTQTPRYLIKTRGQQVTLSCSPISGHRSVSWYQQTPGQGLQFLFEYFSETQRNKGNFPGRFSGRQFSNSRSEMNVSTLELGDSALYLCASRFRDRALWGNGYTFGSGTRLTVV.

V usage is TRBV5-1 and J usage is TRBJ2-2; D may be TRBD1 (5 bases). The CDR3 covers 14 residues. The V gene's germline CDR1 is SGHRS and CDR2 YFSETQ. V was cut by 5 bases and J by 7 bases, with 15 bases left in between. The DNA for the CDR3 is TGCGCCAGCAGACCGGAAGGGGTTCGCGGGGAGCTGTTTTTT. This sequence encodes CASRPEGVRGELFF.

This clonotype was seen repeatedly, ten times or more. The chain links TRBV11-2 to TRBJ2-7; TRBD2 agrees at 7 bases. Germline-derived CDR1 and CDR2 are SGHAT and FQNNGV. This CDR3 region has 15 residues. V lost 5 bases, J lost 5 bases, and 12 bases stayed unmatched. The CDR3 sequence: CASSPTGGRANEQYF. The CDR3 DNA sequence: TGTGCCAGCAGCCCGACTGGGGGGAGGGCCAACGAGCAGTACTTC.

A few counts support this clonotype. Here the CDR3 reads CSARDRIGEQYF. The CDR3 coding sequence is TGCAGTGCTAGAGACAGGATCGGCGAGCAGTACTTC. This sequence joins TRBV20-1 and TRBJ2-7; unclear D gene. The CDR3 totals 12 residues. Germline lookup yields CDR1 DFQATT and CDR2 SNEGSKA (reference sequence). V dropped 0 bases and J dropped 6 bases, with 9 bases sitting between them.

This clonotype was detected once. The chain carries TRBV7-2 and TRBJ2-1; possible D gene TRBD2, 5 bases. CDR3 length equals 17 residues. Germline assignment: CDR1 SGHTA and CDR2 FQGNSA. Trimming removed 6 bases at V and 2 bases at J, with 20 bases between. CDR3 in DNA: TGTGCCAGCAGTGGTAGGGTAGGGTCCGGGACCTACAATGAGCAGTTCTTC. It translates to CASSGRVGSGTYNEQFF.

The sample holds many counts of this clonotype. This CDR3 reads CASTKEAVRGYNEQFF. As DNA, the CDR3 is TGTGCCAGCACCAAGGAGGCCGTAAGGGGCTACAATGAGCAGTTCTTC. V is TRBV6-1 and J is TRBJ2-1, with D perhaps assigned TRBD1 or TRBD2 (5 bases each). This CDR3 is 16 amino acids long. The germline V gene encodes CDR1 MNHNS and CDR2 SASEGT. V shed 7 bases and J shed 3 bases, with 19 bases lying between them.